Following are 32 T cell receptor beta chains from one sample sequenced in a study of PD-1 blockade in classical Hodgkin lymphoma. Every patient relapsed after autologous stem cell transplantation, and brentuximab vedotin exposure varied. Profiling relied on immunoSEQ multiplex PCR, and the TCRdb table lists in-frame clones only, not all of them. The table records 90,000 to 100,000 clones, 89% of them present only once. The sample consisted of peripheral blood mononuclear cells (PBMCs), taken before the second cycle of nivolumab. These receptors were obtained from a human donor with classical Hodgkin lymphoma.

This chain links TRBV27 with TRBJ2-1, with TRBD2 matching over 7 bases. There are 16 residues in the CDR3. Germline CDR1 and CDR2: MNHEY and SMNVEV (reference sequence). With 0 bases clipped from V and 4 bases from J, the junction kept 6 bases outside the gene matches. The CDR3 sequence: CASSLSKLARYNEQFF. CDR3 DNA: TGTGCCAGCAGTTTATCGAAACTAGCGCGGTACAATGAGCAGTTCTTC.

The chain joins TRBV9 to TRBJ2-5; the D gene could be TRBD1 or TRBD2 (5 bases each). This CDR3 is built from 16 residues. With 0 bases removed from V and 5 bases from J, the gap between germline ends came to 17 bases. CDR1 and CDR2 (germline): SGDLS, YYNGEE. The chain's CDR3 is CASSVAPGLGVETQYF. The CDR3 nucleotides read TGTGCCAGCAGCGTAGCCCCGGGGCTAGGAGTCGAGACCCAGTACTTC.

The J gene is TRBJ2-7, the V gene TRBV13, with a tentative D call TRBD2 (5 bases). Germline V gene sequence: CDR1 PRHDT, CDR2 FYEKMQ (reference sequence). The CDR3 contains 12 residues. V was cut by 4 bases and J by 6 bases, with 10 bases left in between. CDR3 amino acids: CASSSAGLEQYF. DNA of the CDR3: TGTGCCAGCAGCTCTGCGGGCCTCGAGCAGTACTTC.

This chain uses TRBV11-2 with TRBJ2-2, with a possible D match to TRBD2 (5 bases). CDR1 SGHAT and CDR2 FQNNGV come from the germline V gene. V was trimmed by 5 bases and J by 0 bases, leaving 16 bases between them. The CDR3 covers 17 residues. CDR3 nucleotides: TGTGCCAGCAGCATCCGGACTTCCCGCGCGAACACCGGGGAGCTGTTTTTT. This translates into CASSIRTSRANTGELFF.

This chain links TRBV4-2 with TRBJ1-6; perhaps TRBD1 as D (6 bases). CDR1 and CDR2 (germline): LGHNA, YNFKEQ. This CDR3 is built from 15 residues. V dropped 3 bases and J dropped 14 bases, with 20 bases sitting between them. CDR3 DNA sequence: TGTGCCAGCAGCCAGGAAACAGGGACCTTAAGGACCCTCCACTTT. Protein sequence: CASSQETGTLRTLHF.

The J gene is TRBJ1-5, the V gene TRBV28; D is undetermined. Germline CDR1 MDHEN, CDR2 SYDVKM. The CDR3 totals 15 residues. V lost 4 bases, J lost 3 bases, and 13 bases lay in between. The DNA for the CDR3 is TGTGCCAGCAGTTCCCTCGACATCAACAATCAGCCCCAGCATTTT. Translation gives CASSSLDINNQPQHF.

CDR3 nucleotides: TGTGCCATCACCGCAGGACTAGCGGGGGGCTACGAGCAGTACTTC. Encoded protein: CAITAGLAGGYEQYF. J is TRBJ2-7 and V is TRBV10-3; 14 bases map to TRBD2. Germline loops: CDR1 ENHRY, CDR2 SYGVKD. The CDR3 loop spans 15 amino acids. The junction had 5 bases not matched to a gene; V was cut back by 7 bases and J by 3 bases.

The chain employs TRBV5-5 and TRBJ2-2, with a tentative D call TRBD1 (5 bases). The V end lost 4 bases, the J end lost 4 bases, and 8 bases lay between the germline ends. This CDR3 region has 13 residues. The germline V gene encodes CDR1 SGHKS and CDR2 YYEKEE (reference sequence). This CDR3 is CASSVGATGELFF. In DNA form, the CDR3 reads TGTGCCAGCAGCGTAGGGGCCACCGGGGAGCTGTTTTTT. The full variable domain, in which reference TRBV5-5 and TRBJ2-2 provide the parts outside the CDR3, is DAGVTQSPTHLIKTRGQQVTLRCSPISGHKSVSWYQQVLGQGPQFIFQYYEKEERGRGNFPDRFSARQFPNYSSELNVNALLLGDSALYLCASSVGATGELFFGEGSRLTVL.

As DNA, the CDR3 is TGTGCCACCAGCAGTGACTTCGCAGATACGCAGTATTTT. Translating gives CATSSDFADTQYF. V is TRBV15 and J is TRBJ2-3; D remains unclear. The CDR3 has 13 residues. The germline V gene has CDR1 LNHNV and CDR2 YYDKDF (reference sequence). Trimming left V 3 bases short and J 4 bases short, with 8 bases between. The whole variable domain, remainder taken from reference TRBV15 and TRBJ2-3, is DAMVIQNPRYQVTQFGKPVTLSCSQTLNHNVMYWYQQKSSQAPKLLFHYYDKDFNNEADTPDNFQSRRPNTSFCFLDIRSPGLGDTAMYLCATSSDFADTQYFGPGTRLTVL.

As DNA, the CDR3 is TGTGCCAGCTCACTCTCCTACGAGCAGTACTTC. This codes for CASSLSYEQYF. The rearrangement joins TRBV18 to TRBJ2-7; D is unclear. This CDR3 has 11 amino acids. V was clipped by 4 bases and J by 0 bases, with 1 base between them. Germline V gives CDR1 KGHSH, CDR2 LQKENI.

This sequence joins TRBV28 and TRBJ2-7; D is unclear. CDR3 length: 13 amino acids. The germline gives CDR1 MDHEN, CDR2 SYDVKM. The ends were cut back, 3 bases at V and 8 bases at J, with 14 bases in the middle. CDR3 sequence (DNA): TGTGCCAGCAGTTTGTCCCAAACACCCAAGCAGTACTTC. This encodes CASSLSQTPKQYF.

Only a few counts were recorded for this clone. The chain is built from TRBV7-9 and TRBJ2-4; tentatively, D is TRBD1 (5 bases). V was cut by 3 bases and J by 8 bases, with 17 bases left in between. CDR3 length: 15 residues. Germline-derived CDR1 and CDR2 are SEHNR and FQNEAQ (reference sequence). The DNA for the CDR3 is TGTGCCAGCAGCTTGCCGGGCGAGGACACGCACATTCAGTACTTC. The encoded protein is CASSLPGEDTHIQYF. Full variable domain (outside the CDR3, taken from reference TRBV7-9 and TRBJ2-4): DTGVSQNPRHKITKRGQNVTFRCDPISEHNRLYWYRQTLGQGPEFLTYFQNEAQLEKSRLLSDRFSAERPKGSFSTLEIQRTEQGDSAMYLCASSLPGEDTHIQYFGAGTRLSVL.

The J gene is TRBJ2-2, the V gene TRBV19; maybe TRBD2 (5 bases). The germline V gene encodes CDR1 LNHDA and CDR2 SQIVND (reference sequence). V was shortened by 3 bases and J by 7 bases, with 6 bases between the two germline ends. This CDR3 has 12 amino acids. CDR3 nucleotide sequence: TGTGCCAGTAGTATCGGAGGCGGGGAGCTGTTTTTT. Residues: CASSIGGGELFF. The complete variable domain, with remaining parts taken from reference TRBV19 and TRBJ2-2, reads DGGITQSPKYLFRKEGQNVTLSCEQNLNHDAMYWYRQDPGQGLRLIYYSQIVNDFQKGDIAEGYSVSREKKESFPLTVTSAQKNPTAFYLCASSIGGGELFFGEGSRLTVL.

This clone was seen only a few times. The gene calls are TRBV7-2 and TRBJ2-7, with 9 bases that match TRBD2. The CDR3 runs 17 residues. The germline CDR1 and CDR2 sequences are SGHTA and FQGNSA. V gave up 4 bases and J gave up 2 bases; unmatched junction bases: 12. The CDR3 nucleotides read TGTGCCAGCAGCTCAACTTACTGGGCGGGGGGGCCCTACGAGCAGTACTTC. Translation: CASSSTYWAGGPYEQYF.

There are a few counts of this clone. V gene TRBV5-1 combines with J gene TRBJ2-1; 8 nucleotides align to TRBD1. Trimming removed 0 bases from V and 4 bases from J; junction bases left unmatched: 6. The length of the CDR3 is 16 residues. Germline CDR1 and CDR2: SGHRS and YFSETQ. The CDR3 loop is CASSLVGQGSYNEQFF. For the CDR3, the DNA is TGCGCCAGCAGCTTGGTTGGACAGGGATCGTACAATGAGCAGTTCTTC.

The genes are TRBV27 and TRBJ2-1; D is undetermined. This CDR3 spans 16 amino acids. V lost 2 bases and J 5 bases, leaving 16 bases between the germline ends. Germline V gene data show CDR1 as MNHEY and CDR2 as SMNVEV (reference sequence). The CDR3 DNA reads as TGTGCCAGCAGTTTAATTGGGCTAGGCCTCAACAATGAGCAGTTCTTC. Its protein product is CASSLIGLGLNNEQFF.

The V gene is TRBV28, the J gene TRBJ2-2, with unresolved D. The germline gives CDR1 MDHEN, CDR2 SYDVKM. V was shortened by 6 bases and J by 5 bases, with 19 bases between the two germline ends. This CDR3 region has 16 residues. CDR3 nucleotides: TGTGCCAGCAGAACCCGGACCTACGGAAAGACCGGGGAGCTGTTTTTT. Translated, it gives CASRTRTYGKTGELFF.

For this clone: Other DNA sequences of this sample code for an identical CDR3. This rearrangement joins TRBV27 to TRBJ2-7; D remains ambiguous. Trimming shortened V by 0 bases and J by 2 bases, and 8 bases separated the two germline ends. CDR1 and CDR2 from the germline V gene are MNHEY and SMNVEV (reference sequence). The CDR3 is made up of 14 amino acids. The CDR3 reads CASSLSGTAYEQYF. CDR3 DNA: TGTGCCAGCAGTTTATCTGGAACAGCCTACGAGCAGTACTTC.

The chain recombines TRBV7-9 with TRBJ1-1; 7 nucleotides match TRBD1. The junction had 7 bases not matched to a gene; V was cut back by 5 bases and J by 10 bases. The CDR3 consists of 12 residues. Looked up from germline, CDR1 is SEHNR and CDR2 is FQNEAQ (reference sequence). In nucleotides, the CDR3 is TGTGCCAGCAGCACCGAAGACAGGGTAGCTTTCTTT. Protein sequence: CASSTEDRVAFF. Based on the CDR3 plus reference TRBV7-9 and TRBJ1-1, the full variable domain is DTGVSQNPRHKITKRGQNVTFRCDPISEHNRLYWYRQTLGQGPEFLTYFQNEAQLEKSRLLSDRFSAERPKGSFSTLEIQRTEQGDSAMYLCASSTEDRVAFFGQGTRLTVV.

The chain recombines TRBV19 with TRBJ2-7; 9 nucleotides agree with TRBD1. The germline V gene has CDR1 LNHDA and CDR2 SQIVND (reference sequence). V shed 5 bases, J shed 1 base, and the junction held 6 bases outside the gene matches. The CDR3 consists of 15 residues. CDR3 sequence: CASSLGGQGSYEQYF. The DNA of the CDR3 is TGTGCCAGTAGTTTAGGGGGACAGGGATCCTACGAGCAGTACTTC.

The V call is TRBV5-1, the J call TRBJ1-4, with TRBD1 matching 7 bases. This CDR3 is built from 13 residues. Germline lookup yields CDR1 SGHRS and CDR2 YFSETQ. V dropped 0 bases and J dropped 10; count of bases not matched to a gene: 3. The CDR3: CASSLDQGGKLFF. The CDR3 DNA is TGCGCCAGCAGCTTGGATCAGGGGGGAAAACTGTTTTTT.

The chain recombines TRBV11-2 with TRBJ1-1, with 7 bases lining up with TRBD1. This CDR3 is built from 15 residues. J lost 4 bases, V lost 5 bases, and 10 bases had no gene match. Germline CDR1 SGHAT, CDR2 FQNNGV. CDR3 sequence: CASSPRQGRRTEAFF. CDR3 coding DNA: TGTGCCAGCAGCCCTCGACAGGGACGGCGCACTGAAGCTTTCTTT.

The chain uses TRBV11-2 and TRBJ2-3; D is uncertain. The CDR3 spans 12 residues. The ends were cut back, 5 bases at V and 2 bases at J, with 5 bases in the middle. Germline V gene data show CDR1 as SGHAT and CDR2 as FQNNGV. The CDR3 loop is CASSRPTDTQYF. The CDR3 DNA follows: TGTGCCAGCAGCCGACCCACAGATACGCAGTATTTT.

The V and J genes are TRBV27 and TRBJ2-1; TRBD1 aligns across 9 bases. The CDR3 totals 15 residues. CDR1 is MNHEY, CDR2 SMNVEV, per germline (reference sequence). Trimming took 3 bases from V and 6 from J; bases not matched to a gene: 6. The chain's CDR3 is CASSFATGGSNEQFF. The CDR3 nucleotides read TGTGCCAGCAGTTTCGCGACAGGGGGGTCCAATGAGCAGTTCTTC.

The rearrangement uses TRBV27 and TRBJ2-7; 15 bases line up with TRBD2. The junction had 4 bases not matched to a gene; V was cut back by 6 bases and J by 7 bases. The germline V gene has CDR1 MNHEY and CDR2 SMNVEV (reference sequence). This CDR3 is built from 14 residues. CDR3 sequence reads: CASSQGLAGGEQYF. The CDR3 nucleotides read TGTGCCAGCAGCCAGGGACTAGCGGGAGGTGAGCAGTACTTC.

The chain joins TRBV11-2 to TRBJ2-3, with 7 bases that match TRBD2. Germline values: CDR1 SGHAT, CDR2 FQNNGV. J was trimmed by 2 bases and V by 5 bases; bases with no gene match: 13. The CDR3 runs to 17 residues. CDR3 in DNA: TGTGCCAGCAGCCGGGGGGTTGGGGTCCTGATCACAGATACGCAGTATTTT. Encoded protein: CASSRGVGVLITDTQYF.

J is TRBJ2-1 and V is TRBV27; 12 nucleotides match TRBD2. V was clipped by 6 bases and J by 7 bases; unmatched bases: 7. The CDR3 loop spans 15 amino acids. Per germline, CDR1 MNHEY and CDR2 SMNVEV (reference sequence). CDR3 sequence: CASSPGTSGRNEQFF. The CDR3 nucleotides are TGTGCCAGCAGCCCGGGGACTAGCGGGCGGAATGAGCAGTTCTTC.

This chain connects TRBV28 to TRBJ2-5; 10 bases fit TRBD1. Germline CDR1 and CDR2: MDHEN and SYDVKM. The CDR3 is 15 residues long. J gave up 4 bases and V 2 bases, and 4 bases lay outside the gene matches. This CDR3 is CASSLGGQGRETQYF. CDR3 nucleotides: TGTGCCAGCAGTTTAGGGGGACAGGGGCGAGAGACCCAGTACTTC.

The gene calls are TRBV7-6 and TRBJ2-7; TRBD2 aligns across 9 bases. Germline assignment: CDR1 SGHVS and CDR2 FNYEAQ. This CDR3 is 14 amino acids long. V dropped 2 bases and J dropped 6; count of bases not matched to a gene: 5. The CDR3 loop reads CASSLTLAGTEQYF. CDR3 nucleotide sequence: TGTGCCAGCAGCTTAACCCTAGCGGGAACCGAGCAGTACTTC.

The chain has TRBV5-6 and TRBJ2-7, with 13 nucleotides matching TRBD2. The CDR3 extends over 16 amino acids. The germline gives CDR1 SGHDT, CDR2 YYEEEE. The trim removed 0 bases at V and 6 bases at J, leaving 6 bases unmatched. The CDR3 coding sequence is TGTGCCAGCAGCTTGGCTATTGGACTAGCGGGAGTCGAGCAGTACTTC. Protein: CASSLAIGLAGVEQYF.

Worth noting for this clone: The sample holds other DNA sequences that translate to the same CDR3. V and J are TRBV30 and TRBJ2-7; D ambiguous. CDR1 and CDR2 from the germline V gene are GTSNPN and SVGIG (reference sequence). V lost 3 bases and J 3 bases, leaving 12 bases between the germline ends. The CDR3 contains 13 residues. The CDR3 DNA reads as TGTGCCTGGAGCGTACTCTACAGCTACGAGCAGTACTTC. This encodes CAWSVLYSYEQYF.

This chain uses TRBV7-2 with TRBJ2-7; D perhaps matches TRBD1 (6 bases). V was clipped by 3 bases and J by 1 base, with 16 bases between them. Germline assignment: CDR1 SGHTA and CDR2 FQGNSA. CDR3 length: 16 residues. The CDR3 bases are TGTGCCAGCAGCTTCGGGCTAGGGGGTTTTTCCTACGAGCAGTACTTC. Its protein product is CASSFGLGGFSYEQYF. Variable domain in full (rest from reference TRBV7-2 and TRBJ2-7): GAGVSQSPSNKVTEKGKDVELRCDPISGHTALYWYRQSLGQGLEFLIYFQGNSAPDKSGLPSDRFSAERTGGSVSTLTIQRTQQEDSAVYLCASSFGLGGFSYEQYFGPGTRLTVT.